This passage covers 6 T cell receptor beta chains from one sample sequenced in a study of molecular identifiers for immune sequencing clone quantification. From the PCR reads, TCRdb called clonotypes with MiXCR, one entry per CDR3 protein. The sample has about 640,000 distinct CDR3 sequences, 15% to 20% seen once; the top ten hold about 0.9%. Sequenced sample: naive CD8+ T cells from blood, with Jurkat cell RNA spiked in. Documented subset: FACS-sorted CD8+CD4-CCR7+CD45RA+ naive T cells. The receptors were sampled from a human donor in good health. Some libraries in this study had Jurkat cell RNA spiked in.

This clonotype appeared a few times. The genes are TRBV5-4 and TRBJ2-7; TRBD1 might be the D (6 bases). CDR3 length: 14 amino acids. Trimming removed 4 bases from V and 2 bases from J, with 13 bases in between. CDR1 is SGHNT and CDR2 is YYREEE in the germline V gene (reference sequence). Here the CDR3 DNA reads TGTGCCAGCAGCCCTTCAACAGGGACCTACGAGCAGTACTTC. The encoded protein is CASSPSTGTYEQYF.

There are many counts of this clonotype. The chain links TRBV11-2 to TRBJ2-5; tentatively, D is TRBD1 or TRBD2 (5 bases each). The CDR3 is made up of 15 amino acids. Trimming took 0 bases from V and 6 from J, leaving 14 bases between them. CDR1 SGHAT and CDR2 FQNNGV come from the germline V gene. In nucleotides, the CDR3 is TGTGCCAGCAGCTTAGATGGAGAGGGGATGCAGACCCAGTACTTC. Protein: CASSLDGEGMQTQYF.

In its sample, this clonotype was seen many times. The rearrangement links TRBV7-9 to TRBJ2-3; D is unresolved. CDR1 and CDR2 from the germline V gene are SEHNR and FQNEAQ (reference sequence). Trimming took 4 bases from V and 4 from J, leaving 9 bases between them. This CDR3 has 13 residues. DNA for the CDR3: TGTGCCAGCAGCTACCTGGTGGCAGATACGCAGTATTTT. Translated: CASSYLVADTQYF.

Of note for this clonotype: A much larger clone lies a single base off, so this may be a read error. J is TRBJ1-3 and V is TRBV12-3 or TRBV12-4; D ambiguous. The CDR3 is 15 residues long. CDR3 DNA sequence: TGTGTCAGCAGTTCCGGGGTGAGCTCTGGAAACACCATATATTTT. Its protein product is CVSSSGVSSGNTIYF.

This clonotype was seen repeatedly, ten times or more. This chain joins TRBV28 and TRBJ2-7, with D possibly TRBD1 on 6 matching bases. Germline V gene data show CDR1 as MDHEN and CDR2 as SYDVKM. This CDR3 is built from 13 residues. V was trimmed by 4 bases and J by 7 bases, leaving 14 bases between them. The CDR3 DNA is TGTGCCAGCAGTTCATCGGGACACTCAGAGCAGTACTTC. Residues: CASSSSGHSEQYF.

This clonotype was seen repeatedly, ten times or more. The chain's CDR3 is CASSPSVAPGELFF. CDR3 bases: TGTGCCAGCAGCCCCTCGGTCGCCCCCGGGGAGCTGTTTTTT. V usage is TRBV14 and J usage is TRBJ2-2; D gene uncertain. The CDR3 is 14 residues long. The germline CDR1 and CDR2 sequences are SGHDN and FVKESK. Deletions cut 4 bases from V and 6 bases from J, with 12 bases between.